The TCR beta chain under discussion was sequenced for a study of beta chain features in type 1 diabetes. The CDR3 has 13 residues. The V end was cut by 0 bases, the J end by 3 bases, with 5 bases between. Germline V CDR1 and CDR2: SGHKS, YYEKEE (reference sequence). Per donor, one heparinised blood draw averaged roughly 110 mL. cDNA synthesis used the whole RNA isolate, giving expressed TCRB sequences. Here immunoSEQ multiplex PCR was the method, and the copy in TCRdb shows in-frame clones only, minus some. The sample yields 400,000 to 550,000 clones, about an eighth seen once. Sequencing was done on a sample of naive CD4+ T cells from blood. This chain connects TRBV5-5 to TRBJ2-3; D gene unclear. The TCR was taken from a woman younger than 35 in good health. Here the CDR3 reads CASSLDRTDTQYF. The DNA of the CDR3 is TGTGCCAGCAGCTTGGACCGAACAGATACGCAGTATTTT. Drawing the rest from reference TRBV5-5 and TRBJ2-3, the complete variable domain is DAGVTQSPTHLIKTRGQQVTLRCSPISGHKSVSWYQQVLGQGPQFIFQYYEKEERGRGNFPDRFSARQFPNYSSELNVNALLLGDSALYLCASSLDRTDTQYFGPGTRLTVL.